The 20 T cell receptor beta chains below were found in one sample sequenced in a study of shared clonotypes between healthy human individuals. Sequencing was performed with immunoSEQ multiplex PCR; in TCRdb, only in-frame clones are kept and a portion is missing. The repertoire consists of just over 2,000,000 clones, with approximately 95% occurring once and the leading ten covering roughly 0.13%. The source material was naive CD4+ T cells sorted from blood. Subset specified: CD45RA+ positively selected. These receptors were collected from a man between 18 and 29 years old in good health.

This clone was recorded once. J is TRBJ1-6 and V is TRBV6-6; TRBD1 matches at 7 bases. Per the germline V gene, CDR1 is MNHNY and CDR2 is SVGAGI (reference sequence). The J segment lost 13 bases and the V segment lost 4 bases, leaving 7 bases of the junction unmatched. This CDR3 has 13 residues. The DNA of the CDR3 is TGTGCCAGCAGTTTTACACAGGGGAATCCCCTCCACTTT. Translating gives CASSFTQGNPLHF.

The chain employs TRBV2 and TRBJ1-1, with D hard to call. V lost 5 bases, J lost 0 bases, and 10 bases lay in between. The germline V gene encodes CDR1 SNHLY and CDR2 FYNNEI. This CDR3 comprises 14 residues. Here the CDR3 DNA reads TGTGCCAGCAGTTCACAGAGACTGAACACTGAAGCTTTCTTT. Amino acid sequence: CASSSQRLNTEAFF.

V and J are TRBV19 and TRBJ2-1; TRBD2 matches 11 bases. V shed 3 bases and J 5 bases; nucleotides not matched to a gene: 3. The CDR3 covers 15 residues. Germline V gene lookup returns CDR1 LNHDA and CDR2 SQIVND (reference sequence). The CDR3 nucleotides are TGTGCCAGTAGTATGAGACTAGCGGGGAACAATGAGCAGTTCTTC. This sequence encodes CASSMRLAGNNEQFF.

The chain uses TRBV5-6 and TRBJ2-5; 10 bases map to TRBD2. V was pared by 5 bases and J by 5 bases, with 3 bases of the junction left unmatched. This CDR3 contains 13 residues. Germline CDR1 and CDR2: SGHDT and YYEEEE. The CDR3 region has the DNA TGTGCCAGCAGGCTAGCGGGAGTGGAGACCCAGTACTTC. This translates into CASRLAGVETQYF. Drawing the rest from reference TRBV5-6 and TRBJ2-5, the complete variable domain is DAGVTQSPTHLIKTRGQQVTLRCSPKSGHDTVSWYQQALGQGPQFIFQYYEEEERQRGNFPDRFSGHQFPNYSSELNVNALLLGDSALYLCASRLAGVETQYFGPGTRLLVL.

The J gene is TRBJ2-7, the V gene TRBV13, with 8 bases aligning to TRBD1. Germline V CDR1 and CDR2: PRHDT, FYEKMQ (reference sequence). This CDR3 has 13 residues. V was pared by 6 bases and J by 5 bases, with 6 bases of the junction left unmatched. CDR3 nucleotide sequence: TGTGCCAGCAGGTTGACAGGGGTCCACGAGCAGTACTTC. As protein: CASRLTGVHEQYF.

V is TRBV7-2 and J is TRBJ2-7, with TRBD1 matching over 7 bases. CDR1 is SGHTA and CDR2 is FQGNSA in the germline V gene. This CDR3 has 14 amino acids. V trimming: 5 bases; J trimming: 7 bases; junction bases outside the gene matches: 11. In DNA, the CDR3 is TGTGCCAGCAGCACCCAGACAGGGCCGGATGAGCAGTACTTC. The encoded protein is CASSTQTGPDEQYF.

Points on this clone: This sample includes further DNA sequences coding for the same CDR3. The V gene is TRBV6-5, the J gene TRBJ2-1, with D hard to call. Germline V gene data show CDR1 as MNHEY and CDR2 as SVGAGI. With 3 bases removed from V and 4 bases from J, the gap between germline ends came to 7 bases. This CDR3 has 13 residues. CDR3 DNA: TGTGCCAGCAGTTATGATTCATACAATGAGCAGTTCTTC. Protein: CASSYDSYNEQFF.

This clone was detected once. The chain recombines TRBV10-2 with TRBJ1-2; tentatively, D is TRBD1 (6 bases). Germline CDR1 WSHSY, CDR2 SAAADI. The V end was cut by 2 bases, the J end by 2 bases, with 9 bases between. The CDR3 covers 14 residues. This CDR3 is CASSERDRNYGYTF. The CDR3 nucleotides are TGCGCCAGCAGTGAGAGAGACAGGAACTATGGCTACACCTTC.

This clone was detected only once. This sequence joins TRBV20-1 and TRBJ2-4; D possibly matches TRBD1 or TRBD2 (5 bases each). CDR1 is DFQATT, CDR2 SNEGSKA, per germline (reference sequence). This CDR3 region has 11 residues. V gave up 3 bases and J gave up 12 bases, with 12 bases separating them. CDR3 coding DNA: TGCAGTGCTAGTTTCGGGGACCCTCAGTACTTC. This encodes CSASFGDPQYF.

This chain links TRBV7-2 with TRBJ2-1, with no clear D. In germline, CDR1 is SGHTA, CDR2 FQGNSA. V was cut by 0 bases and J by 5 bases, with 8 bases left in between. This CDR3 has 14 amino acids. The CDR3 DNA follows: TGTGCCAGCAGCTTAGCGGTGGCGAACAATGAGCAGTTCTTC. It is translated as CASSLAVANNEQFF.

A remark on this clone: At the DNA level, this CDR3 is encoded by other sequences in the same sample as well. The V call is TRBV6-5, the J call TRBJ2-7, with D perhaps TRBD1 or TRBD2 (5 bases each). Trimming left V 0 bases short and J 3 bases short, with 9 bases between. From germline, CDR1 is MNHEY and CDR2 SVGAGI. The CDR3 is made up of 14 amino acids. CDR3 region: CASSYSRGIYEQYF. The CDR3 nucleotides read TGTGCCAGCAGTTACTCGAGGGGCATCTACGAGCAGTACTTC.

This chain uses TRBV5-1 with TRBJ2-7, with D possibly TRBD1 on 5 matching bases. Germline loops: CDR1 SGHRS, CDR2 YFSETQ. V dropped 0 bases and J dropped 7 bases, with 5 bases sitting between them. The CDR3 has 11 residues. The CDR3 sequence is CASSLDREQYF. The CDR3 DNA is TGCGCCAGCAGCTTGGACAGGGAGCAGTACTTC. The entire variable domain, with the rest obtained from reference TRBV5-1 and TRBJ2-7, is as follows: KAGVTQTPRYLIKTRGQQVTLSCSPISGHRSVSWYQQTPGQGLQFLFEYFSETQRNKGNFPGRFSGRQFSNSRSEMNVSTLELGDSALYLCASSLDREQYFGPGTRLTVT.

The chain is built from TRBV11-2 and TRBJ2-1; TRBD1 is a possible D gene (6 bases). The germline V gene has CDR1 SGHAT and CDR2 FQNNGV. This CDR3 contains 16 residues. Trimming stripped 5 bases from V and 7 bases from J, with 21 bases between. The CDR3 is CASSLFLGQLQNEQFF. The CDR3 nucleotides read TGTGCCAGCAGCCTCTTTTTGGGACAACTGCAGAATGAGCAGTTCTTC.

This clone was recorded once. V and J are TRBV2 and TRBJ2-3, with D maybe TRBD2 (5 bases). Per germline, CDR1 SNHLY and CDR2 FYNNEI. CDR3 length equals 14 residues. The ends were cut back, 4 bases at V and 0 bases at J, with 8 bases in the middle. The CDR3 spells CASSGTPSTDTQYF. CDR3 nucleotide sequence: TGTGCCAGCAGTGGGACTCCTAGCACAGATACGCAGTATTTT.

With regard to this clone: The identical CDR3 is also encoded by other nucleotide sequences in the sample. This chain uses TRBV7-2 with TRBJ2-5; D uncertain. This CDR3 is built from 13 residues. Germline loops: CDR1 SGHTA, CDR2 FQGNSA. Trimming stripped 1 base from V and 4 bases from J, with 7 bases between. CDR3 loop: CASSLERRETQYF. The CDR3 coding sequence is TGTGCCAGCAGCTTAGAACGGAGAGAGACCCAGTACTTC.

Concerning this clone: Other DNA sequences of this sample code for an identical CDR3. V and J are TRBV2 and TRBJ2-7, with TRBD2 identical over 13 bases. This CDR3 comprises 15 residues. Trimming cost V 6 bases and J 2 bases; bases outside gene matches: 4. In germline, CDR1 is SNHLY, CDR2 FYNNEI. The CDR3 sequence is CASRATSGGTYEQYF. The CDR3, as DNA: TGTGCCAGCAGGGCGACTAGCGGGGGGACCTACGAGCAGTACTTC.

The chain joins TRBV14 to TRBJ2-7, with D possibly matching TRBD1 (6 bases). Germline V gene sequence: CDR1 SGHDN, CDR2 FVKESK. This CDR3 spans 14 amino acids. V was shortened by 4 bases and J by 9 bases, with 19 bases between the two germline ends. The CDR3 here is CASSPGGTGLRQYF. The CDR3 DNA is TGTGCCAGCAGCCCCGGTGGAACAGGGCTTAGGCAGTACTTC.

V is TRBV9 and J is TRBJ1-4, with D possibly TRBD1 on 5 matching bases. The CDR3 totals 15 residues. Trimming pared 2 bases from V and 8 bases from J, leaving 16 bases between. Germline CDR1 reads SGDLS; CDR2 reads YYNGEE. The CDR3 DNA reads TGTGCCAGCAGCGTCGCAGGGAGTTCGAGGGAAAAACTGTTTTTT. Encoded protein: CASSVAGSSREKLFF.

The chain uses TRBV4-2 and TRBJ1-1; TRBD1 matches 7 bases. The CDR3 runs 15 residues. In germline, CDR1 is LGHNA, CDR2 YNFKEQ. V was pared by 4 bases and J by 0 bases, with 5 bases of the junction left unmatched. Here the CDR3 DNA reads TGTGCCAGCAGCCCCGGGACAGCAATGAACACTGAAGCTTTCTTT. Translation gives CASSPGTAMNTEAFF.

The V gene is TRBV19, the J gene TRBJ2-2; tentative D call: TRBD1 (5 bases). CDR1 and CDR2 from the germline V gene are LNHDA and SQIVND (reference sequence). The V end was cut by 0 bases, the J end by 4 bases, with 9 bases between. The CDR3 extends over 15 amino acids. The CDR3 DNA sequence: TGTGCCAGTAGTATAGATGACAGACTCACCGGGGAGCTGTTTTTT. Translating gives CASSIDDRLTGELFF.